One T cell receptor beta chain is described in this entry. These data come from a study of blood T cell repertoires in COVID-19. Study background: The study drew acute and convalescent COVID-19 samples from the United States, Italy and Spain. The cDNA or gDNA used as material had been derived from T cells, B-cell-depleted T cells, or PBMCs.

The ends were cut back, 6 bases at V and 3 bases at J, with 14 bases in the middle. The length of the CDR3 is 14 residues. Germline lookup yields CDR1 MNHEY and CDR2 SVGAGI. Authors' methods: From reference gene primer amplification, estimates of nucleated cell counts were derived. Repertoires were generated with immunoSEQ multiplex PCR, while TCRdb's copy carries only in-frame clones and drops some. V, J and clone size were drawn from that table, and D and trimming were deduced from the DNA. This sample has hundreds of thousands of clones; roughly 84% occur once, and the top ten carry about 3.9%. The sample taken for sequencing was peripheral blood. The V gene is TRBV6-5, the J gene TRBJ2-5; D is undetermined. The sequence came from a woman over 75 with acute or convalescent COVID-19. CDR3 nucleotides: TGTGCCAGCAGGACGCTCGGTAGCAAAGAGACCCAGTACTTC. Translation: CASRTLGSKETQYF.